This T cell receptor beta chain was identified during a study of OX40 agonist ivuxolimab in advanced cancers. Looking at the study overall: Patients were given ivuxolimab, an antibody that agonizes OX40 (CD134). Therapy given before enrollment (anti-PD-1, anti-PD-L1 or anti-CTLA-4) was allowed, and over 35% had some.

Germline-derived CDR1 and CDR2 are SEHNR and FQNEAQ (reference sequence). The CDR3 consists of 15 residues. V was clipped by 0 bases and J by 1 base, with 9 bases between them. This table comes from immunoSEQ multiplex PCR, and its TCRdb copy is limited to in-frame clones, with some not included. The sample contains some 66,000 clones, around 86% of which appear only once. This receptor was obtained from an adult with an advanced solid tumor such as melanoma, head and neck, liver or kidney cancer. Specimen: CD4+ or CD8+ T cells sorted from blood, collected in a trial of the OX40 agonist ivuxolimab. J is TRBJ1-1 and V is TRBV7-9; D not certain. Written as DNA, the CDR3 is TGTGCCAGCAGCTTAGCTGGACCGGGGAACACTGAAGCTTTCTTT. It is translated as CASSLAGPGNTEAFF.